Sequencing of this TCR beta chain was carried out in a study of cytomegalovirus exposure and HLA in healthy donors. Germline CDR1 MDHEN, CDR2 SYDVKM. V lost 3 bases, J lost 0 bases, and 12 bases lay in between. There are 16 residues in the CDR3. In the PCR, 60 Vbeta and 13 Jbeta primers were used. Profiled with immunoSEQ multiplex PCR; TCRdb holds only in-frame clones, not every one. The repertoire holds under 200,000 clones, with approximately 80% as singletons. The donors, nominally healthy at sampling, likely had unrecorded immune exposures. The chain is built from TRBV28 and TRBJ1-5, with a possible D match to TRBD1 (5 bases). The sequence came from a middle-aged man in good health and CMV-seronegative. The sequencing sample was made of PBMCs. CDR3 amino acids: CASSLARQYSNQPQHF. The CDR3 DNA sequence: TGTGCCAGCAGTTTGGCCCGACAGTATAGCAATCAGCCCCAGCATTTT. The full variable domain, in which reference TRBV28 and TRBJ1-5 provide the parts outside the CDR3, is DVKVTQSSRYLVKRTGEKVFLECVQDMDHENMFWYRQDPGLGLRLIYFSYDVKMKEKGDIPEGYSVSREKKERFSLILESASTNQTSMYLCASSLARQYSNQPQHFGDGTRLSIL.